The 10 T cell receptor beta chains in this list originate from one sample, sequenced in a study of cytomegalovirus exposure and HLA in healthy donors. PCR was performed using 60 Vbeta and 13 Jbeta primers. The repertoire was sequenced with immunoSEQ multiplex PCR; TCRdb's copy has only in-frame clones and lacks some. In the table there are approximately 150,000 clones, approximately 79% of which are singletons. Sequenced material: PBMCs. These receptors came from a man aged 35 to 55 in good health and CMV-seronegative.

This clone was seen a few times. V usage is TRBV5-4 and J usage is TRBJ2-1, with no clear D. The length of the CDR3 is 13 residues. Deletions cut 4 bases from V and 6 bases from J, with 11 bases between. Germline V gene sequence: CDR1 SGHNT, CDR2 YYREEE (reference sequence). CDR3 loop: CASSPIVSNEQFF. CDR3 nucleotide sequence: TGTGCCAGCAGCCCCATAGTCTCCAATGAGCAGTTCTTC. The full variable domain, its missing parts supplied by reference TRBV5-4 and TRBJ2-1, is ETGVTQSPTHLIKTRGQQVTLRCSSQSGHNTVSWYQQALGQGPQFIFQYYREEENGRGNFPPRFSGLQFPNYSSELNVNALELDDSALYLCASSPIVSNEQFFGPGTRLTVL.

This clone came up a few times. CDR3 amino acids: CASSLEAGDYNEQFF. In nucleotides, the CDR3 is TGTGCCAGCAGCTTAGAAGCGGGAGATTACAATGAGCAGTTCTTC. The genes are TRBV11-3 and TRBJ2-1, with TRBD2 matching 8 bases. This CDR3 spans 15 amino acids. Trimming cost V 0 bases and J 4 bases; bases outside gene matches: 2. Germline V lookup: CDR1 SGHNT, CDR2 YENEEA.

This chain uses TRBV7-9 with TRBJ2-7; TRBD1 agrees at 8 bases. V gave up 5 bases and J gave up 3 bases; unmatched junction bases: 9. Germline V CDR1 and CDR2: SEHNR, FQNEAQ (reference sequence). The CDR3 contains 15 residues. The CDR3 is CASSLTGQGGYEQYF. The DNA of the CDR3 is TGTGCCAGCAGCCTAACCGGACAGGGAGGCTACGAGCAGTACTTC. Full variable domain (outside the CDR3, taken from reference TRBV7-9 and TRBJ2-7): DTGVSQNPRHKITKRGQNVTFRCDPISEHNRLYWYRQTLGQGPEFLTYFQNEAQLEKSRLLSDRFSAERPKGSFSTLEIQRTEQGDSAMYLCASSLTGQGGYEQYFGPGTRLTVT.

This clone has only one observation. J is TRBJ2-3 and V is TRBV2; D is unresolved. The V and J ends lost 6 bases and 2 bases respectively, with 12 bases between them. Germline V gene data show CDR1 as SNHLY and CDR2 as FYNNEI. CDR3 length: 14 amino acids. The CDR3 loop is CASRVEPSTDTQYF. For the CDR3, the DNA is TGTGCCAGCAGGGTGGAGCCATCCACAGATACGCAGTATTTT. The full variable domain, its missing parts supplied by reference TRBV2 and TRBJ2-3, is EPEVTQTPSHQVTQMGQEVILRCVPISNHLYFYWYRQILGQKVEFLVSFYNNEISEKSEIFDDQFSVERPDGSNFTLKIRSTKLEDSAMYFCASRVEPSTDTQYFGPGTRLTVL.

This clone was seen more than once but under ten times. The rearrangement links TRBV19 to TRBJ2-7; the match to TRBD2 covers 14 bases. The CDR3 runs to 16 residues. J gave up 4 bases and V 5 bases, and 7 bases lay outside the gene matches. Germline CDR1 LNHDA, CDR2 SQIVND (reference sequence). For the CDR3, the DNA is TGTGCCAGTAGTCAAGGACTAGCGGGAGGTTTGTACGAGCAGTACTTC. It codes for CASSQGLAGGLYEQYF. The complete variable domain, with remaining parts taken from reference TRBV19 and TRBJ2-7, reads DGGITQSPKYLFRKEGQNVTLSCEQNLNHDAMYWYRQDPGQGLRLIYYSQIVNDFQKGDIAEGYSVSREKKESFPLTVTSAQKNPTAFYLCASSQGLAGGLYEQYFGPGTRLTVT.

The chain recombines TRBV18 with TRBJ2-7; D ambiguous. Germline values: CDR1 KGHSH, CDR2 LQKENI. The CDR3 consists of 15 residues. Trimming cost V 3 bases and J 2 bases, with 14 bases left between them. The CDR3 sequence: CASSPAMAGPYEQYF. In nucleotides, the CDR3 is TGTGCCAGCTCACCCGCCATGGCAGGCCCCTACGAGCAGTACTTC.

V gene TRBV19 combines with J gene TRBJ2-2, with D tentatively TRBD1 (6 bases). Trimming left V 8 bases short and J 4 bases short, with 11 bases between. This CDR3 contains 13 residues. In germline, CDR1 is LNHDA, CDR2 SQIVND (reference sequence). The CDR3, as DNA: TGTGCCAGTTCAGGGGCAATCACCGGGGAGCTGTTTTTT. It specifies CASSGAITGELFF.

Details on this clone: At one end the junction does not follow the germline gene, possibly because of a read error. The chain is built from TRBV4-2 and TRBJ1-2; D remains ambiguous. The CDR3 runs 14 residues. The V gene's germline CDR1 is LGHNA and CDR2 YNFKEQ. CDR3 coding DNA: TGTGCCAGCAGCCAAGCTCAGGCAGTGTATGGCCACACCTTC. Its translation: CASSQAQAVYGHTF.

Here the CDR3 DNA reads TGTGCCAGCAGTTACGGGGGGGGCTCCTACAATGAGCAGTTCTTC. It codes for CASSYGGGSYNEQFF. This chain connects TRBV6-6 to TRBJ2-1, with 7 bases fitting TRBD2. This CDR3 spans 15 amino acids. J was trimmed by 0 bases and V by 2 bases; bases with no gene match: 1. Germline V lookup: CDR1 MNHNY, CDR2 SVGAGI (reference sequence).

This clone occurred once. The identical CDR3 is also encoded by other nucleotide sequences in the sample. The gene calls are TRBV29-1 and TRBJ2-2, with 7 bases matching TRBD2. CDR3 length equals 14 residues. The junction had 3 bases not matched to a gene; V was cut back by 5 bases and J by 0 bases. The germline V gene has CDR1 SQVTM and CDR2 ANQGSEA. CDR3 in amino acids: CSVPGLSNTGELFF. The CDR3 bases are TGCAGCGTTCCGGGACTATCGAACACCGGGGAGCTGTTTTTT.